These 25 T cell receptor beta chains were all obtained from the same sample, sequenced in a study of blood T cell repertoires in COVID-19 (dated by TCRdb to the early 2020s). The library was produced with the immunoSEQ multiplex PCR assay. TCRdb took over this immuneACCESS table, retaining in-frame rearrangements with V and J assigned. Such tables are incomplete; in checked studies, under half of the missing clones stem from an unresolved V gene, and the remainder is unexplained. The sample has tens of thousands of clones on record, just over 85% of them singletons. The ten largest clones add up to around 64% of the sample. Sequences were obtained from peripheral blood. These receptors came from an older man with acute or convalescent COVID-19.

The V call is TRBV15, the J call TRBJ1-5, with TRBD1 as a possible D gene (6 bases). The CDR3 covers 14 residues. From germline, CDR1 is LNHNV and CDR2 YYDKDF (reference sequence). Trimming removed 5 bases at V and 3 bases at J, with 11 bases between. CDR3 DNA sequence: TGTGCCACCAGCTACAGGGAACTCAATCAGCCCCAGCATTTT. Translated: CATSYRELNQPQHF. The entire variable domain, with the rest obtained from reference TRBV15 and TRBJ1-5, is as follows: DAMVIQNPRYQVTQFGKPVTLSCSQTLNHNVMYWYQQKSSQAPKLLFHYYDKDFNNEADTPDNFQSRRPNTSFCFLDIRSPGLGDTAMYLCATSYRELNQPQHFGDGTRLSIL.

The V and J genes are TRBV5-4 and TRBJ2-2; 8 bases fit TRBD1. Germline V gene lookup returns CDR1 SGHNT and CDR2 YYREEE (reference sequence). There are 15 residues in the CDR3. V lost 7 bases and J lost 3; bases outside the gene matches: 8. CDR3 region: CASGQGAGYTGELFF. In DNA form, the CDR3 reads TGTGCCAGCGGCCAGGGGGCAGGGTACACCGGGGAGCTGTTTTTT.

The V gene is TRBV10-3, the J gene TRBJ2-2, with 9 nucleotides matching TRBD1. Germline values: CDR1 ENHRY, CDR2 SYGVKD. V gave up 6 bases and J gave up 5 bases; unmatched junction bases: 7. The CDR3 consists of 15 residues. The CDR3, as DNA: TGTGCCATCAGGGGTCCGGGACAGGGTACCGGGGAGCTGTTTTTT. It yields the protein CAIRGPGQGTGELFF.

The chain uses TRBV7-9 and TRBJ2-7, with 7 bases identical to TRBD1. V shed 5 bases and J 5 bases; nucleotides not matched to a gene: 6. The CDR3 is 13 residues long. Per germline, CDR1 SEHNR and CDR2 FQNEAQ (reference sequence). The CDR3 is CASSRDRSDEQYF. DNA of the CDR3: TGTGCCAGCAGCCGGGACAGATCTGACGAGCAGTACTTC.

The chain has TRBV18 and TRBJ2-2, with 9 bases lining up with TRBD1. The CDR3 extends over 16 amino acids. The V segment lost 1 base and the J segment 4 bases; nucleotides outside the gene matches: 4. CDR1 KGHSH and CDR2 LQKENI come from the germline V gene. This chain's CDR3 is CASSPLRDRVTGELFF. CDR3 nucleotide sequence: TGTGCCAGCTCACCACTCCGGGACAGGGTCACCGGGGAGCTGTTTTTT.

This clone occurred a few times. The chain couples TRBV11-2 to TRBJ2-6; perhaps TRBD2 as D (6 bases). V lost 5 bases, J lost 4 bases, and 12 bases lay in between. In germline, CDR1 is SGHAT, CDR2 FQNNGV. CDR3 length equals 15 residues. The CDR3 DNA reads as TGTGCCAGCAGCCGGGCGGGGCAGGGGGCCAACGTCCTGACTTTC. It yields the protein CASSRAGQGANVLTF.

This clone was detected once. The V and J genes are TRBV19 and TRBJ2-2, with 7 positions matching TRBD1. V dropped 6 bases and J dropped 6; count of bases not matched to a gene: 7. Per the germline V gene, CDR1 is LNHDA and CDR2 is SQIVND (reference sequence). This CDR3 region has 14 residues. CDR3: CASSLLQGPGELFF. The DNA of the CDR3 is TGTGCCAGTAGCCTACTACAGGGGCCCGGGGAGCTGTTTTTT.

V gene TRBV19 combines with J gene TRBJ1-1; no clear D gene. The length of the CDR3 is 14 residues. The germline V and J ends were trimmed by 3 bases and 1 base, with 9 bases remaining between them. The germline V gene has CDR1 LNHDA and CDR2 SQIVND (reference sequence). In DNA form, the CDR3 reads TGTGCCAGTAGTATTCAGGCGCAGAACACTGAAGCTTTCTTT. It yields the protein CASSIQAQNTEAFF.

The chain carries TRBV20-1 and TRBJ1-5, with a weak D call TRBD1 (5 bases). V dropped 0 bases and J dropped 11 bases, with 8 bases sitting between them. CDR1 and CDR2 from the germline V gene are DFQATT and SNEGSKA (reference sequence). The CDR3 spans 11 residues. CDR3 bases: TGCAGTGCTAGAGAAGGGGTGACCCAGCATTTT. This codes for CSAREGVTQHF.

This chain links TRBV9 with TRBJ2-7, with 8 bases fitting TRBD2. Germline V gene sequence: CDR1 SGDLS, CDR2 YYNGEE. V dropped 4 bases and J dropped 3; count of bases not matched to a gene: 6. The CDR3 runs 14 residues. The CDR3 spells CASSPRGDNYEQYF. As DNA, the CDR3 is TGTGCCAGCAGCCCGCGGGGGGATAACTACGAGCAGTACTTC. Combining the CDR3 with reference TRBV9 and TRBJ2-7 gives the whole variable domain DSGVTQTPKHLITATGQRVTLRCSPRSGDLSVYWYQQSLDQGLQFLIQYYNGEERAKGNILERFSAQQFPDLHSELNLSSLELGDSALYFCASSPRGDNYEQYFGPGTRLTVT.

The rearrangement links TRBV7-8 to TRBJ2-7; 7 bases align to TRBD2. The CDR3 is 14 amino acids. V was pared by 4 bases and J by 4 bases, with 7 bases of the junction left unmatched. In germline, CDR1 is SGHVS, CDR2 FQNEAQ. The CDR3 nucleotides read TGTGCCAGCAGCTCCCTGGGGGGGGGATACGAGCAGTACTTC. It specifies CASSSLGGGYEQYF. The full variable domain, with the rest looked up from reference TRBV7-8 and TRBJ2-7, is GAGVSQSPRYKVAKRGQDVALRCDPISGHVSLFWYQQALGQGPEFLTYFQNEAQLDKSGLPSDRFFAERPEGSVSTLKIQRTQQEDSAVYLCASSSLGGGYEQYFGPGTRLTVT.

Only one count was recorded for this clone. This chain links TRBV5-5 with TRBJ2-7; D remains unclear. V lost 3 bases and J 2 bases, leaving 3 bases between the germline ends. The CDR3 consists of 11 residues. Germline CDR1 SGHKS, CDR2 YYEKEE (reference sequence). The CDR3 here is CASSSAYEQYF. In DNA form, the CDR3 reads TGTGCCAGCAGCTCCGCCTACGAGCAGTACTTC.

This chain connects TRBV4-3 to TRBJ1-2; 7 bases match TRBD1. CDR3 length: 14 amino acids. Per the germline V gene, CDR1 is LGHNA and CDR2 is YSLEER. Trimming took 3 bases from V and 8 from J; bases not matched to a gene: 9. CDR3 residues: CASSQVTGAEGYTF. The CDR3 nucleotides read TGCGCCAGCAGCCAGGTTACAGGGGCGGAGGGCTACACCTTC.

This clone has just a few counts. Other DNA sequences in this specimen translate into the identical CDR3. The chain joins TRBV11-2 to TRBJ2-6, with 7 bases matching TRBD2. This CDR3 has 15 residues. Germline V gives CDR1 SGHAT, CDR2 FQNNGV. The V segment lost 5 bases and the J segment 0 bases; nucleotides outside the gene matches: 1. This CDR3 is CASSPGGSGANVLTF. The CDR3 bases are TGTGCCAGCAGCCCGGGAGGCTCTGGGGCCAACGTCCTGACTTTC. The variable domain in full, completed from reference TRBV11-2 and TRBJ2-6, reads EAGVAQSPRYKIIEKRQSVAFWCNPISGHATLYWYQQILGQGPKLLIQFQNNGVVDDSQLPKDRFSAERLKGVDSTLKIQPAKLEDSAVYLCASSPGGSGANVLTFGAGSRLTVL.

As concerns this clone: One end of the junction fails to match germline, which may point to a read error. The CDR3 loop reads CASRLGLGLAGLTQYF. The CDR3 bases are TGTGCCAGCAGATTAGGGTTGGGACTAGCGGGGCTAACGCAGTATTTT. This chain uses TRBV7-2 with TRBJ2-3; TRBD2 matches 13 bases. The germline gives CDR1 SGHTA, CDR2 FQGNSA. This CDR3 has 16 amino acids. The variable domain in full, with the rest retrieved from reference TRBV7-2 and TRBJ2-3, is GAGVSQSPSNKVTEKGKDVELRCDPISGHTALYWYRQSLGQGLEFLIYFQGNSAPDKSGLPSDRFSAERTGGSVSTLTIQRTQQEDSAVYLCASRLGLGLAGLTQYFGPGTRLTVL.

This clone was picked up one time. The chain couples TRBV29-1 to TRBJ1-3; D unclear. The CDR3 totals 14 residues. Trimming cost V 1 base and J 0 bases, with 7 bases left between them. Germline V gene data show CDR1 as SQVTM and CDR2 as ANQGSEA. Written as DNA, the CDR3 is TGCAGCGTTGAAGCAAGCAACTCTGGAAACACCATATATTTT. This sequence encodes CSVEASNSGNTIYF.

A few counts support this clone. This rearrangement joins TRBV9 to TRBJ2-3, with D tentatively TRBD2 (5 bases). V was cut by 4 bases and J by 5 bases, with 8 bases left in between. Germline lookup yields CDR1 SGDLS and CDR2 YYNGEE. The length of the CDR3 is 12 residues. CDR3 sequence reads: CASSPGEDTQYF. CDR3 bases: TGTGCCAGCAGCCCCGGGGAAGATACGCAGTATTTT.

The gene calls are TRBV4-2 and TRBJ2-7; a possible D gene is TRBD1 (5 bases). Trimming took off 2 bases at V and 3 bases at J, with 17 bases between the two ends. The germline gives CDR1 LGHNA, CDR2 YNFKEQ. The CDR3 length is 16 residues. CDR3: CASSQLPPRDSYEQYF. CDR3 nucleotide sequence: TGTGCCAGCAGCCAACTCCCCCCTCGAGACAGCTACGAGCAGTACTTC.

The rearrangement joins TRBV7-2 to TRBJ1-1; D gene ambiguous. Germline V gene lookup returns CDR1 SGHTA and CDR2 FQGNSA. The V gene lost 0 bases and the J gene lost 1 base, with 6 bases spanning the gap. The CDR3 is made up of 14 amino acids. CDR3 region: CASSLAVGNTEAFF. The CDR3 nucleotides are TGTGCCAGCAGCTTAGCCGTCGGGAACACTGAAGCTTTCTTT.

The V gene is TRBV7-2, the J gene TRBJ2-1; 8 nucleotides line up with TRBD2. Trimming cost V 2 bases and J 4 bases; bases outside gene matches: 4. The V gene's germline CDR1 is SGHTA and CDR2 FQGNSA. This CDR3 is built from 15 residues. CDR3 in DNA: TGTGCCAGCAGCTTAAGTCGGGAGGGTTACAATGAGCAGTTCTTC. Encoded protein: CASSLSREGYNEQFF.

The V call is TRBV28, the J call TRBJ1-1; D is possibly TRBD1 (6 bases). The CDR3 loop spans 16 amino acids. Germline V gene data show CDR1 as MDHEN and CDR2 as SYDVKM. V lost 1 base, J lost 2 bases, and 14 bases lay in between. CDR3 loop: CASSLLGGSGNTEAFF. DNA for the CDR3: TGTGCCAGCAGTTTATTAGGGGGAAGTGGAAACACTGAAGCTTTCTTT.

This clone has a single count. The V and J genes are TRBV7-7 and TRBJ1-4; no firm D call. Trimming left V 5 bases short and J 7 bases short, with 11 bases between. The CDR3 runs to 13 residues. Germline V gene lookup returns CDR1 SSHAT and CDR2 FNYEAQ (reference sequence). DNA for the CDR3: TGTGCCAGCAGCCCCTCCGGTAGTGAAAAACTGTTTTTT. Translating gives CASSPSGSEKLFF. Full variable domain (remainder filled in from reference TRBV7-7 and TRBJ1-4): GAGVSQSPRYKVTKRGQDVTLRCDPISSHATLYWYQQALGQGPEFLTYFNYEAQPDKSGLPSDRFSAERPEGSISTLTIQRTEQRDSAMYRCASSPSGSEKLFFGSGTQLSVL.

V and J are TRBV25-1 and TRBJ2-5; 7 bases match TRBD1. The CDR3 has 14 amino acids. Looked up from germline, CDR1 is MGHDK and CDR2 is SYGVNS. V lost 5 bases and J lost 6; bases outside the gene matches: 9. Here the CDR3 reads CASSRQGEQQTQYF. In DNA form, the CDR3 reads TGTGCCAGCAGTCGGCAGGGGGAACAGCAGACCCAGTACTTC. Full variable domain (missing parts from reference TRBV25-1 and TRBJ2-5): EADIYQTPRYLVIGTGKKITLECSQTMGHDKMYWYQQDPGMELHLIHYSYGVNSTEKGDLSSESTVSRIRTEHFPLTLESARPSHTSQYLCASSRQGEQQTQYFGPGTRLLVL.

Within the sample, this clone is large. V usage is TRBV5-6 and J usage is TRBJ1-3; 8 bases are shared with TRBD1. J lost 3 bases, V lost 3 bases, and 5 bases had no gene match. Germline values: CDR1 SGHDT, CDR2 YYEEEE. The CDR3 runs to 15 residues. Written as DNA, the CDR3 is TGTGCCAGCAGCTACGGACAGGGTTTTGGAAACACCATATATTTT. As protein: CASSYGQGFGNTIYF.

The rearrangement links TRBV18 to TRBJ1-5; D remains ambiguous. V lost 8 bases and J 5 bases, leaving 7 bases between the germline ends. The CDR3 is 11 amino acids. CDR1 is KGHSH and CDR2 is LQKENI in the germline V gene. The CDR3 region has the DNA TGTGCCAGCGGGAGGGATCAGCCCCAGCATTTT. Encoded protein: CASGRDQPQHF.